Included here is one T cell receptor (beta chain) sequence, with context. Germline V lookup: CDR1 DFQATT, CDR2 SNEGSKA (reference sequence). The CDR3 consists of 13 residues. The record originates from a study of T cells expressing NK-cell markers. Beta-chain TCR cDNA was generated via 5'RACE template switching with UMIs. TCRdb reanalyzed the 5' RACE reads, giving one entry per CDR3 protein sequence and no DNA. This listing includes 200,000 to 300,000 distinct CDR3 sequences. The specimen sequenced was blood T cells: a sorted CD56 or NKG2C T cell subset, CD4+ or CD8+ T cells, or bulk PBMC T cells (not recorded which). The TCR comes from a woman between 18 and 75 years old in good health. This sequence joins TRBV20-1 and TRBJ2-5. CDR3 loop: CSAGVTRAETQYF.